This T cell receptor beta chain appears in the sequencing data of a study of early T cells in non-severe SARS-CoV-2 infection (dated by TCRdb to about 2021). With respect to the entire study: Bulk RNA from unsorted whole blood was used for TCR sequencing, so alpha and beta chains could not be paired. Results the study describes overall, beyond this receptor: VDJdb matching was skewed toward anti-spike CD8 responses and likely underestimated virus-specific expansions by missing private and CD4 specificities.

Libraries were made using 5' RACE. For sequencing, a NextSeq 500 was employed. The TCR library protocol attached unique molecular identifiers to individual cDNA molecules to correct for sequencing error and PCR bias. Both TCR alpha and beta chains were sequenced, and tight co-correlation was observed between alpha and beta sequence abundances in each sample. In the original analysis: Decombinator V4 was used to annotate the V gene, J gene and CDR3 of the TCR sequences. TCRs were defined as expanded if a significant change between any two time points was detected under a Poisson model with p below 0.0001. TCR abundances were normalised to the total number of TCRs sequenced per sample and expressed as counts per million. A search of VDJdb, accessed on 1 November 2021, was run for TCRs annotated to CMV, EBV and SARS-CoV-2, with TCRs annotated for multiple antigens excluded. Starting from the raw public reads, TCRdb applied fastp trimming at Q25, assembled clones with MiXCR and retained in-frame beta chains. Rows are combined by CDR3 protein, so each entry shows the most common genes and DNA. These V and J calls originate from TCRdb's pipeline instead of the authors' own analysis. A total of 50,000 to 60,000 distinct CDR3 sequences appear in this sample, about 8% of them only once. In total, the top ten clones hold more than 3% of the sample.

This was a case-control study nested in a cohort of healthcare workers in London, UK, who had nasopharyngeal swab PCR tests and blood samples taken every week. Between 23 and 31 March 2020, the week of the UK lockdown, healthcare workers were enrolled and then followed up weekly for as long as 16 weeks. To note about this clonotype: No antigen is known for it. The input lacks base qualities; no much larger clone sits a single base away.

Source material: whole blood. This receptor was obtained from an adult who was a healthcare worker with PCR-confirmed SARS-CoV-2 infection or an uninfected control (not recorded which).

The DNA sequence reads TGTGCCAGCAGTATGGGACAGGGGGCCTCCTACGAGCAGTACTTC. Translated, this gives CASSMGQGASYEQYF. The chain is encoded by TRBV27 joined to TRBJ2-7, and TRBD1 matches 12 of the central bases. Its CDR3 holds 15 amino acids, cysteine through phenylalanine. The CDR3 DNA has 45 bases and is translated from base 1. Reading the germline V gene (reference sequence) gives CDR1 MNHEY and CDR2 SMNVEV. Trimming accounts for 5 bases at V and 0 bases at J, while the number of junction bases matched to no gene is 2.